The 9 T cell receptor beta chains listed next were all sequenced from one sample in a study of T cells in Graves' hyperthyroidism and ophthalmopathy. Amplified TCR beta CDR3 regions derived from RNA transcripts. With the HTBI primer set, the TCR CDR3 went through a first round of RT-PCR. Using its own MiXCR run on the multiplex PCR reads, TCRdb lists one record per CDR3 protein. Of 750,000 to 900,000 distinct CDR3 sequences in the sample, roughly 40% were seen once. Sequencing used blood. The receptors stem from a young man with Graves' hyperthyroidism.

The chain is built from TRBV29-1 and TRBJ1-2; D possibly corresponds to TRBD1 (6 bases). From germline, CDR1 is SQVTM and CDR2 ANQGSEA. The CDR3 runs to 12 residues. Deletions cut 8 bases from V and 6 bases from J, with 16 bases between. The CDR3 DNA is TGCAGCAGTTTTGGAACAGGGAATGGCTACACCTTC. The encoded protein is CSSFGTGNGYTF.

In this sample, this clonotype turned up many times. V usage is TRBV7-9 and J usage is TRBJ1-3; TRBD1 aligns across 8 bases. This CDR3 has 16 residues. Germline V gene lookup returns CDR1 SEHNR and CDR2 FQNEAQ (reference sequence). Unmatched junction bases numbered 8, after V lost 4 bases and J lost 3 bases. CDR3 nucleotide sequence: TGTGCCAGCAGCTGGGGGACAGGAAGGTTTGGAAACACCATATATTTT. Translated: CASSWGTGRFGNTIYF.

In the case of this clonotype: A read error may account for a junction end that differs from germline. This chain joins TRBV19 and TRBJ1-1; possible D gene TRBD1, 6 bases. Germline values: CDR1 LNHDA, CDR2 SQIVND (reference sequence). CDR3 size: 16 residues. CDR3 loop: CASSIWAGVMVPEASF. Here the CDR3 DNA reads TGTGCCAGTAGTATCTGGGCAGGGGTAATGGTCCCTGAAGCTTCCTTT.

The chain couples TRBV7-8 to TRBJ1-5; D ambiguous. V was cut by 1 base and J by 1 base, with 11 bases left in between. Germline CDR1 reads SGHVS; CDR2 reads FQNEAQ. The CDR3 spans 16 residues. CDR3 coding DNA: TGTGCCAGCAGCTTAGGGGCAGGTACGAGCAATCAGCCCCAGCATTTT. Translating it yields CASSLGAGTSNQPQHF.

Notes on this clonotype: A read error may account for a junction end that differs from germline. V is TRBV15 and J is TRBJ2-7; no clear D gene. Per germline, CDR1 LNHNV and CDR2 YYDKDF (reference sequence). The CDR3 has 13 amino acids. The CDR3 protein is CASSPGSRNEQYF. CDR3 DNA sequence: TGTGCCAGCAGCCCCGGGTCGCGCAACGAGCAGTACTTC.

This chain uses TRBV7-4 with TRBJ2-3; 10 bases fit TRBD2. CDR1 is SGHVT and CDR2 is SQSDAQ in the germline V gene. This CDR3 is 16 amino acids long. V was clipped by 5 bases and J by 1 base; unmatched bases: 6. The CDR3 DNA sequence: TGTGCCAGCAGCCCAGCCGGGACTAGCGGCACAGATACGCAGTATTTT. Translating gives CASSPAGTSGTDTQYF.

The sample holds one count of this clonotype. The chain couples TRBV25-1 to TRBJ2-2; 9 bases line up with TRBD2. Trimming cost V 4 bases and J 9 bases; bases outside gene matches: 12. The CDR3 consists of 16 residues. Germline V gives CDR1 MGHDK, CDR2 SYGVNS. The CDR3 protein is CASSGGISGRIRELFF. DNA for the CDR3: TGTGCCAGCAGTGGAGGGATTAGCGGGAGAATAAGGGAGCTGTTTTTT.

V usage is TRBV29-1 and J usage is TRBJ2-5, with D tentatively TRBD1 or TRBD2 (5 bases each). CDR1 is SQVTM, CDR2 ANQGSEA, per germline. CDR3 length: 13 amino acids. The V end was cut by 2 bases, the J end by 7 bases, with 14 bases between. CDR3 region: CSVEQGPIWTQYF. The DNA for the CDR3 is TGCAGCGTTGAACAGGGACCTATATGGACCCAGTACTTC.

The V and J genes are TRBV7-9 and TRBJ2-7; no reliable D call. Germline V gene lookup returns CDR1 SEHNR and CDR2 FQNEAQ (reference sequence). The V gene lost 2 bases and the J gene lost 2 bases, with 10 bases spanning the gap. This CDR3 comprises 14 residues. This CDR3 reads CASSLMDQPYEQYF. DNA for the CDR3: TGTGCCAGCAGCTTAATGGATCAGCCCTACGAGCAGTACTTC.